This entry is about one TCR beta chain. The entry originates in a study of T cell responses to AZD1222 COVID-19 vaccine. Study at large: It was second doses at about 4 or about 12 weeks that were pooled.

The protocol was immunoSEQ multiplex PCR, while the TCRdb copy is restricted to in-frame clones and leaves out a portion. The sample has some 130,000 clones, 75% to 90% seen once. Unmatched junction bases numbered 1, after V lost 3 bases and J lost 4 bases. Germline V CDR1 and CDR2: SGHRS, YFSETQ. The CDR3 covers 14 residues. The receptor comes from an adult in good health. Sample: peripheral blood, taken on day 0 of AZD1222 vaccination. V and J are TRBV5-1 and TRBJ2-1, with 10 bases that match TRBD2. Written as DNA, the CDR3 is TGCGCCAGCAGCTCGGGACTAGCGTACAATGAGCAGTTCTTC. It yields the protein CASSSGLAYNEQFF.